Listed below are T cell receptor beta chains from one sample, sequenced in a study of CD8+CD57+ T cells in acquired aplastic anemia. Each CDR3 protein gets one entry after TCRdb re-called the reads with MiXCR. This sample has some 240,000 distinct CDR3 sequences, with 34% found just once. The specimen was sorted CD4+, CD8+, or CD8+CD57+ T cells (not recorded which) from PBMCs. These receptors were taken from a human donor in good health, serving as a control. The CDR3 runs from the conserved cysteine through the conserved F or W. A D gene is named only where the DNA matches it firmly. The size field is filled for only some rows; it gives once, few, many or a size class.

D: TRBD2
V: TRBV12-3/TRBV12-4
J: TRBJ2-1
size: few
length: 14
CDR3: CASSLGGGAFEQFF
DNA: TGTGCCAGCAGTTTGGGCGGGGGGGCGTTTGAGCAGTTCTTC

D: -
V: TRBV7-2
J: TRBJ2-3
size: many
length: 13
CDR3: CASSTRPTDTQYF
DNA: TGTGCCAGCAGCACTCGACCTACTGATACGCAGTATTTT

D: -
V: TRBV25-1
J: TRBJ1-6
size: -
length: 14
CDR3: CASGLDVDASLLHF
DNA: TGTGCCAGCGGCCTCGATGTAGACGCTTCACTCCTCCACTTT

D: -
V: TRBV7-9
J: TRBJ1-1
size: many
length: 13
CDR3: CASSNQANTEAFF
DNA: TGTGCCAGCAGCAATCAAGCGAACACTGAAGCTTTCTTT

D: -
V: TRBV10-1
J: TRBJ1-2
size: few
length: 12
CDR3: CASSDGLYGYTF
DNA: TGCGCCAGCAGTGACGGACTCTATGGCTACACCTTC

D: TRBD1
V: TRBV24-1
J: TRBJ2-1
size: many
length: 15
CDR3: CATSDPGTGGNEQFF
DNA: TGTGCCACCAGTGACCCCGGGACAGGGGGCAATGAGCAGTTCTTC

D: TRBD1
V: TRBV5-8
J: TRBJ2-7
size: many
length: 15
CDR3: CASSDARDSLYEQYF
DNA: TGTGCCAGCAGCGACGCCCGGGACAGCCTCTACGAGCAGTACTTC

D: TRBD1
V: TRBV10-3
J: TRBJ1-1
size: -
length: 14
CDR3: CAISEDRGNTEAFF
DNA: TGTGCCATCAGTGAGGACAGGGGGAACACTGAAGCTTTCTTT

D: -
V: TRBV29-1
J: TRBJ1-1
size: few
length: 13
CDR3: CSVEPGGVAEAFF
DNA: TGCAGCGTTGAGCCGGGGGGGGTTGCTGAAGCTTTCTTT

D: -
V: TRBV20-1
J: TRBJ1-2
size: many
length: 14
CDR3: CSARTYGTAYGYTF
DNA: TGCAGTGCTCGAACCTACGGGACGGCCTATGGCTACACCTTC

D: -
V: TRBV25-1
J: TRBJ1-4
size: -
length: 15
CDR3: CASSVYRAANEKLFF
DNA: TGTGCCAGCAGTGTGTACAGGGCAGCTAATGAAAAACTGTTTTTT

D: TRBD1
V: TRBV6-1
J: TRBJ1-2
size: many
length: 13
CDR3: CASSRQGDYGYTF
DNA: TGTGCCAGTAGTAGACAGGGGGACTATGGCTACACCTTC

D: TRBD1
V: TRBV11-2
J: TRBJ1-2
size: many
length: 16
CDR3: CASSLDGTGFYYGYTF
DNA: TGTGCCAGCAGCTTAGATGGGACAGGGTTTTACTATGGCTACACCTTC

D: -
V: TRBV12-3/TRBV12-4
J: TRBJ1-3
size: -
length: 16
CDR3: CASSFVQGISGNTIYF
DNA: TGTGCCAGCAGTTTCGTCCAGGGAATCTCTGGAAACACCATATATTTT

D: -
V: TRBV29-1
J: TRBJ1-1
size: -
length: 12
CDR3: CSVGRGETEAFF
DNA: TGCAGCGTTGGGAGAGGGGAAACTGAAGCTTTCTTT

D: TRBD1
V: TRBV20-1
J: TRBJ2-1
size: many
length: 17
CDR3: CSARDLSGTGAYNEQFF
DNA: TGCAGTGCTAGAGATCTCTCGGGGACAGGGGCCTACAATGAGCAGTTCTTC

D: -
V: TRBV24-1
J: TRBJ2-7
size: -
length: 13
CDR3: CATSARASYEQYF
DNA: TGTGCCACCAGTGCCAGGGCATCCTACGAGCAGTACTTC

D: -
V: TRBV2
J: TRBJ1-2
size: -
length: 11
CDR3: CASGTDYGYTF
DNA: TGTGCCAGCGGGACCGACTATGGCTACACCTTC

D: -
V: TRBV28
J: TRBJ1-2
size: -
length: 16
CDR3: CASSSLGAGDNYGYTF
DNA: TGTGCCAGCAGCAGTTTAGGGGCAGGGGATAACTATGGCTACACCTTC